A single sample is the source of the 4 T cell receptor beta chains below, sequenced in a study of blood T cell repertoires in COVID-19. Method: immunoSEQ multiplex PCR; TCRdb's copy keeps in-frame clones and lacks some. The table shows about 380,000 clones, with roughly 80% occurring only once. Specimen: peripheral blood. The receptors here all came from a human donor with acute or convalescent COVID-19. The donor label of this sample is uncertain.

The CDR3 nucleotides are TGCGCCAGCAGTCGACAGGGGGCTTTTCCCGGGGAGCTGTTTTTT. It encodes CASSRQGAFPGELFF. This chain connects TRBV23-1 to TRBJ2-2; 10 nucleotides line up with TRBD1. TRBV23-1 is an ORF, with its function uncertain. CDR3 length: 15 residues. V was clipped by 4 bases and J by 6 bases; unmatched bases: 5.

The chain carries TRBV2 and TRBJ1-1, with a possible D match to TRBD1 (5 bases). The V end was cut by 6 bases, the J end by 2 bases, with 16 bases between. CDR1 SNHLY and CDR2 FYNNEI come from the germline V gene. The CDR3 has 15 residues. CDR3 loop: CASRDKGMGNTEAFF. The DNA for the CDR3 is TGTGCCAGCAGAGATAAGGGGATGGGAAACACTGAAGCTTTCTTT.

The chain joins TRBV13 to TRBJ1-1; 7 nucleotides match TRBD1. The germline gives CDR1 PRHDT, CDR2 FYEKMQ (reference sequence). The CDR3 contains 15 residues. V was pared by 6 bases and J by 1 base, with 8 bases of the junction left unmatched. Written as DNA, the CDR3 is TGTGCCAGCAGGCCCAAGGGGGCACCGAACACTGAAGCTTTCTTT. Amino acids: CASRPKGAPNTEAFF.

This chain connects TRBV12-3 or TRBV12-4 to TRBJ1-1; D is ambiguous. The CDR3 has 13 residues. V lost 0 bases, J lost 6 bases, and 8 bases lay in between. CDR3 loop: CASSLAWGAEAFF. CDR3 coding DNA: TGTGCCAGCAGTTTAGCCTGGGGAGCTGAAGCTTTCTTT.